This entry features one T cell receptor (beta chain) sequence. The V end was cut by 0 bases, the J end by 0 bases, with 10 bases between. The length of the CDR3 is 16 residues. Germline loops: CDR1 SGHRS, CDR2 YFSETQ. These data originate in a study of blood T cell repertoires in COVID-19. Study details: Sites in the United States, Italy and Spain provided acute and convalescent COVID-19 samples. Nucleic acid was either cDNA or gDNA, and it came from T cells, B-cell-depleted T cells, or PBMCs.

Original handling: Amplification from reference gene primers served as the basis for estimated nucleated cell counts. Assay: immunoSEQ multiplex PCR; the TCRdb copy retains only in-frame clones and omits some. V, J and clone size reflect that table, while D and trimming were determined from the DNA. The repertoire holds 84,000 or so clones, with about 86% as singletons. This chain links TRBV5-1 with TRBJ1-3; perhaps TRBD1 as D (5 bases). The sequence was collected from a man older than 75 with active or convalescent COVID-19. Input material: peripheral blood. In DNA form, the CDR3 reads TGCGCCAGCAGCTTGGATGGGGGGGACTCTGGAAACACCATATATTTT. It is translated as CASSLDGGDSGNTIYF.